The 7 T cell receptor beta chains given below trace back to one sample, sequenced in a study of cytomegalovirus exposure and HLA in healthy donors. PCR employed 60 Vbeta and 13 Jbeta primers. Sequencing was performed with immunoSEQ multiplex PCR; in TCRdb, only in-frame clones are kept and a portion is missing. The table shows about 150,000 clones, with 78% occurring only once. The specimen sequenced was PBMCs. Receptor source: a woman aged 40 to 55 in good health and CMV-seropositive.

CDR3 loop: CASSYRRGGEKLFF. CDR3 sequence (DNA): TGTGCCAGCAGTTACCGACGGGGAGGGGAAAAACTGTTTTTT. The chain is built from TRBV6-5 and TRBJ1-4, with D uncertain. The V end was cut by 2 bases, the J end by 8 bases, with 12 bases between. The CDR3 has 14 residues. Germline CDR1 MNHEY, CDR2 SVGAGI.

This chain joins TRBV2 and TRBJ1-5; no reliable D call. The CDR3 contains 16 residues. The V end was cut by 6 bases, the J end by 4 bases, with 19 bases between. The germline V gene has CDR1 SNHLY and CDR2 FYNNEI. The CDR3 DNA is TGTGCCAGCAGGGAGGGAGGGAGGCGTTCGAATCAGCCCCAGCATTTT. Translating it yields CASREGGRRSNQPQHF.

This sequence joins TRBV15 and TRBJ1-1; no firm D call. The CDR3 totals 14 residues. V was cut by 3 bases and J by 0 bases, with 8 bases left in between. Germline CDR1 reads LNHNV; CDR2 reads YYDKDF (reference sequence). In DNA, the CDR3 is TGTGCCACCAGCAGCGACCTAGTGAACACTGAAGCTTTCTTT. Its translation: CATSSDLVNTEAFF.

The CDR3 spells CASSLGSGRDYGYTF. The CDR3 region has the DNA TGTGCCAGCAGCTTGGGATCGGGGAGAGACTATGGCTACACCTTC. The V gene is TRBV5-4, the J gene TRBJ1-2; D ambiguous. The V end lost 0 bases, the J end lost 3 bases, and 12 bases lay between the germline ends. The CDR3 contains 15 residues. CDR1 and CDR2 (germline): SGHNT, YYREEE (reference sequence).

In the case of this clone: One end of the junction is discordant with germline, which a read error may explain. The gene calls are TRBV6-1 and TRBJ2-7; 9 bases agree with TRBD1. CDR1 MNHNS and CDR2 SASEGT come from the germline V gene. The CDR3 consists of 14 residues. CDR3 sequence reads: CASSEARTGDRRAF. In DNA form, the CDR3 reads TGTGCCAGCAGTGAAGCTCGGACAGGGGATCGCCGCGCCTTC.

This chain joins TRBV6-6 and TRBJ2-4; 7 bases line up with TRBD2. V gave up 5 bases and J gave up 9 bases; unmatched junction bases: 7. There are 13 residues in the CDR3. In germline, CDR1 is MNHNY, CDR2 SVGAGI (reference sequence). The CDR3 DNA is TGTGCCAGCAGTCCGCGGGGGAGGAGCATTCAGTACTTC. It yields the protein CASSPRGRSIQYF.

As for this clone: The junction differs from germline at one of its ends, possibly a read error. The genes are TRBV7-9 and TRBJ2-1; 8 bases are shared with TRBD2. The length of the CDR3 is 19 residues. Looked up from germline, CDR1 is SEHNR and CDR2 is FQNEAQ (reference sequence). CDR3 DNA: TGTTCCAGCAGCTTAGATAGTGGCGGGGGGCAGAACTCCTACAATGAGCAGTTCTTC. It yields the protein CSSSLDSGGGQNSYNEQFF. Full variable domain (missing parts from reference TRBV7-9 and TRBJ2-1): DTGVSQNPRHKITKRGQNVTFRCDPISEHNRLYWYRQTLGQGPEFLTYFQNEAQLEKSRLLSDRFSAERPKGSFSTLEIQRTEQGDSAMYLCSSSLDSGGGQNSYNEQFFGPGTRLTVL.